These 6 T cell receptor beta chains originate from one sample sequenced in a study of blood T cell repertoires in COVID-19. Sequenced by immunoSEQ multiplex PCR; TCRdb stores in-frame clones only, minus some. The profile shows around 200,000 clones, about four fifths of them singletons. The sample taken for sequencing was peripheral blood. The source is a woman in her thirties or forties with acute or convalescent COVID-19.

This clone has more than one count but fewer than ten. This rearrangement joins TRBV19 to TRBJ2-7; 8 nucleotides line up with TRBD2. Germline lookup yields CDR1 LNHDA and CDR2 SQIVND (reference sequence). V trimming: 6 bases; J trimming: 3 bases; junction bases outside the gene matches: 10. The CDR3 length is 15 residues. The CDR3 sequence: CASRSVAGGGYEQYF. CDR3 nucleotide sequence: TGTGCCAGTAGGAGTGTGGCGGGAGGAGGCTACGAGCAGTACTTC. The entire variable domain, with the rest obtained from reference TRBV19 and TRBJ2-7, is as follows: DGGITQSPKYLFRKEGQNVTLSCEQNLNHDAMYWYRQDPGQGLRLIYYSQIVNDFQKGDIAEGYSVSREKKESFPLTVTSAQKNPTAFYLCASRSVAGGGYEQYFGPGTRLTVT.

A few counts support this clone. V usage is TRBV6-5 and J usage is TRBJ2-5, with a tentative D call TRBD1 (6 bases). CDR1 MNHEY and CDR2 SVGAGI come from the germline V gene. Trimming cost V 5 bases and J 4 bases, with 11 bases left between them. The CDR3 totals 13 residues. CDR3: CASSRTGIETQYF. The CDR3 nucleotides are TGTGCCAGCAGTCGTACAGGGATAGAGACCCAGTACTTC.

The V call is TRBV6-5, the J call TRBJ2-3; D is unclear. Germline lookup yields CDR1 MNHEY and CDR2 SVGAGI. Trimming pared 6 bases from V and 6 bases from J, leaving 7 bases between. CDR3 length equals 11 residues. CDR3 DNA: TGTGCCAGCAGCCCCCAGGATACGCAGTATTTT. This encodes CASSPQDTQYF.

DNA for the CDR3: TGTGCCAGCTCACCACTGTCTGGGACTAGCGGGAGTTTTTCCCACACAGATACGCAGTATTTT. This gives the protein CASSPLSGTSGSFSHTDTQYF. The chain combines TRBV18 with TRBJ2-3; 14 bases fit TRBD2. V shed 1 base, J shed 2 bases, and the junction held 14 bases outside the gene matches. Germline V gene data show CDR1 as KGHSH and CDR2 as LQKENI. CDR3 length equals 21 residues.

The chain has TRBV27 and TRBJ1-6; 10 nucleotides agree with TRBD1. Per the germline V gene, CDR1 is MNHEY and CDR2 is SMNVEV (reference sequence). The CDR3 is 15 amino acids. The V segment lost 6 bases and the J segment 7 bases; nucleotides outside the gene matches: 6. CDR3 amino acids: CASRRPGQGNSPLHF. DNA for the CDR3: TGTGCCAGCAGACGACCGGGACAGGGGAATTCACCCCTCCACTTT.

The rearrangement joins TRBV28 to TRBJ2-7; perhaps TRBD2 as D (5 bases). This CDR3 has 12 amino acids. CDR1 MDHEN and CDR2 SYDVKM come from the germline V gene. CDR3: CASSSRRIGPSV. The CDR3 coding sequence is TGTGCCAGCAGTTCCCGGAGGATCGGGCCCTCAGTC.